The rows below give T cell receptor beta chains drawn from one sample of a study of human T cells and chemical hapten exposure. TCRdb re-derived calls from the 5' RACE reads in MiXCR, one entry per CDR3 protein. Among roughly 82,000 distinct CDR3 sequences listed, roughly 15% were seen once. All receptors come from a female donor in good health. Both conserved end residues are part of each CDR3. Fields, in order: V gene, J gene, CDR3 length, CDR3 protein.

>TRBV5-1|TRBJ1-2|14
CASSLEGQGNGYTF
>TRBV20-1|TRBJ2-7|13
CSAPTGVTYEQYF
>TRBV30|TRBJ1-2|11
CAWRGSRALNF
>TRBV10-3|TRBJ2-5|16
CASRRGTSGRIETQYF
>TRBV6-1|TRBJ2-1|12
CASGVAYNEQFF
>TRBV4-3|TRBJ1-1|16
CASSQVTGAMNTEAFF
>TRBV3-1|TRBJ1-4|13
CASSQDGGEKLFF
>TRBV6-1|TRBJ1-4|13
CASSRRVEEKLFF
>TRBV7-6|TRBJ1-2|17
CASSSQYLQGASNGYTF
>TRBV2|TRBJ1-5|14
CASSGTGIGQPQHF
>TRBV4-3|TRBJ1-4|15
CASSQGRGLEEKLFF
>TRBV20-1|TRBJ1-2|19
CSARGPNPRTGFIDYGYTF
>TRBV7-2|TRBJ1-3|17
CASSLTPGLGSGNTIYF
>TRBV19|TRBJ2-7|15
CASSMFRGNSYEQYF
>TRBV4-2|TRBJ2-3|14
CASTSRRGTDTQYF
>TRBV3-1|TRBJ2-2|14
CASSQREGTGELFF
>TRBV19|TRBJ1-5|15
CASSMGIGFDQPQHF
>TRBV6-2/TRBV6-3|TRBJ2-5|14
CASSYSMGGETQYF
>TRBV4-3|TRBJ1-3|15
CASSQETGSGNTIYF
>TRBV28|TRBJ2-7|15
CASSSGQGNVYEQYF
>TRBV28|TRBJ2-7|16
CASSFLPGTASYEQYF
>TRBV27|TRBJ1-1|15
CASSLWGAGETEAFF
>TRBV25-1|TRBJ1-1|14
CASSESGRATEAFF
>TRBV27|TRBJ1-2|13
CASGQTANYGYTF
>TRBV20-1|TRBJ2-7|13
CSASGGAVYEQYF
>TRBV7-2|TRBJ2-3|18
CASSLFPLDVSVTDTQYF
>TRBV5-1|TRBJ1-1|16
CASSPTGTGVNTEAFF
>TRBV20-1|TRBJ2-3|15
CSARDGTDYSDTQYF
>TRBV28|TRBJ2-7|15
CASSLFRGGNYEQYF
>TRBV5-4|TRBJ1-1|16
CASSLAQGAWYTEAFF
>TRBV7-2|TRBJ2-1|16
CASSFSAGALYNEQFF
>TRBV12-3/TRBV12-4|TRBJ2-1|22
CASSLAWAQGGFWDLASNEQFF
>TRBV6-6|TRBJ1-2|15
CASRDRGLTDYGYTF
>TRBV12-3/TRBV12-4|TRBJ2-1|13
CASSFFLNNEQFF
>TRBV20-1|TRBJ1-5|16
CSAPGGSEGSNQPQHF
>TRBV12-3/TRBV12-4|TRBJ2-7|14
CASSLSGASYEQYF
>TRBV4-1|TRBJ1-2|15
CASSHTTGRLDGYTF
>TRBV28|TRBJ1-2|15
CASSRGDRDNYGYTF
>TRBV28|TRBJ1-2|14
CASSGTVANYGYTF
>TRBV27|TRBJ1-2|13
CASSLSGGYGYTF
>TRBV28|TRBJ2-2|12
CASSLYTGELFF
>TRBV20-1|TRBJ2-5|16
CSAINVPGQGPGTQYF
>TRBV3-1|TRBJ2-1|11
CASSLTNEQFF
>TRBV6-2/TRBV6-3|TRBJ1-5|11
CASRNNQPQHF
>TRBV20-1|TRBJ2-1|15
CSAHGGGRAKDEQFF